The rows below give T cell receptor beta chains drawn from one sample of a study of graft-versus-host responses after intestinal transplantation. TCRdb keeps only in-frame clones here, not all; method: immunoSEQ multiplex PCR. The table has tens of thousands of clones, 75% to 95% seen once. The antigens for these receptors are not known. Sequenced material: unstimulated CD8+ T cells sorted from spleen or lymph node cells, taken before intestinal transplant. Receptors originate from a human donor who received an intestinal transplant. The conserved cysteine and the conserved F or W are not part of the CDR3 here.

length	V	J	CDR3
14	TRBV28	TRBJ2-3	ASNLSGQGPINTQY
13	TRBV2	TRBJ2-7	ASSEGLLSSYEQY
11	TRBV6-6	TRBJ2-7	ASKLLVTGEQY
12	TRBV29-1	TRBJ2-5	SVEWLAGPETQY
13	TRBV2	TRBJ2-3	ASSNGGWGTDTQY
13	TRBV7-3	TRBJ2-3	ASSPLPVQGDTQY
10	TRBV27	TRBJ2-1	ASSTMGNEQF
13	TRBV29-1	TRBJ2-1	SVEVGLAGYNEQF
11	TRBV14	TRBJ2-3	ASSPWSADTQY
12	TRBV6-5	TRBJ1-6	ASSADRGYSPLH
11	TRBV25-1	TRBJ1-2	ASSRELAYGYT
13	TRBV7-9	TRBJ2-7	ASSSTRGSPYEQY
11	TRBV5-1	TRBJ2-7	ASSLSMSYEQY
12	TRBV27	TRBJ2-3	ASSFVYHTDTQY
11	TRBV13	TRBJ2-1	ASSPLVPPEQF
14	TRBV27	TRBJ2-3	ASSSPGTSPTDTQY
10	TRBV6-5	TRBJ1-5	ASSYSSEPQH
11	TRBV9	TRBJ1-2	ASSVEDGYGYT
16	TRBV28	-	ASSLSVSEGRWSYEQY
13	TRBV10-2	TRBJ1-6	ASSEEGEENSPLH
12	TRBV4-1	TRBJ1-4	ASSVLDSNEKLF
11	TRBV10-3	TRBJ2-7	AISEGPTYEQY
14	TRBV7-9	TRBJ1-2	ASSNTGTAPNYGYT
16	TRBV15	TRBJ1-1	ATLGDAKEGYMNTEAF
14	TRBV7-2	TRBJ2-1	ASSLEGGDAYNEQF
14	TRBV7-9	TRBJ1-4	ASSSPGQGLAEKLF
13	TRBV4-1	TRBJ2-1	ASSHERETYNEQF
12	TRBV6-1	TRBJ2-2	ASSEATDTGELF
12	TRBV19	TRBJ2-2	ASRYREVTGELF
17	TRBV4-1	TRBJ2-1	ASSQARGLAGTTVNEQF
12	TRBV9	TRBJ2-7	ASSVGYGNSEQY
12	TRBV11-2	TRBJ2-5	ASSTPGGQETQY
12	TRBV19	TRBJ2-1	ASKVRDSYNEQF
14	TRBV7-9	TRBJ2-1	ASSLDGRGSYNEQF
14	TRBV6-6	TRBJ2-6	ASSYPTASGANVLT